This T cell receptor beta chain was captured by sequencing in a study of Ad26.COV2.S vaccination and SARS-CoV-2 variants. Trimming shortened V by 0 bases and J by 6 bases, and 7 bases separated the two germline ends. Germline loops: CDR1 SGDLS, CDR2 YYNGEE. The CDR3 runs to 13 residues. As to treatment: 15 to 20 received Ad26.COV2.S at low or high dose, single or two shots; 5 received placebo; per-sample allocation not given. The study sampled participants on day 63 after the first vaccine or placebo injection. An Ad26 vector carrying the Wuhan-strain SARS-CoV-2 spike served as the vaccine. Repertoires were generated with immunoSEQ multiplex PCR, while TCRdb's copy carries only in-frame clones and drops some. In the table there are approximately 410,000 clones, over 75% of which are singletons. This clone has just a few counts.

Here the sequenced sample was peripheral blood, taken in a trial of Ad26.COV2.S vaccine versus placebo. The chain combines TRBV9 with TRBJ1-5; perhaps TRBD1 as D (5 bases). The TCR comes from a person aged 18-60 years who received the Ad26.COV2.S COVID-19 vaccine or a placebo. In DNA form, the CDR3 reads TGTGCCAGCAGCGTAGCAGGGATTCAGCCCCAGCATTTT. Translated, it gives CASSVAGIQPQHF.